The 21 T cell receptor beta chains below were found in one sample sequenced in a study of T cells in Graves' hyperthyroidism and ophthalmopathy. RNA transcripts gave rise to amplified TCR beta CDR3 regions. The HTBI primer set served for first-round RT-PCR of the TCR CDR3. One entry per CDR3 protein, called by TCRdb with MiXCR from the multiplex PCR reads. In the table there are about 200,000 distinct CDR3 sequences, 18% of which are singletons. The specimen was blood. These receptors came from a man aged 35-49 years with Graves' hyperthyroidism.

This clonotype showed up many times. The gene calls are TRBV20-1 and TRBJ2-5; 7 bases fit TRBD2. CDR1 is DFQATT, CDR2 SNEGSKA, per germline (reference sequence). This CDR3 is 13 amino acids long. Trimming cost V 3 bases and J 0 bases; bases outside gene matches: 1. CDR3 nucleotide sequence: TGCAGTGCTAGCGGGAGGTACCAAGAGACCCAGTACTTC. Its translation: CSASGRYQETQYF.

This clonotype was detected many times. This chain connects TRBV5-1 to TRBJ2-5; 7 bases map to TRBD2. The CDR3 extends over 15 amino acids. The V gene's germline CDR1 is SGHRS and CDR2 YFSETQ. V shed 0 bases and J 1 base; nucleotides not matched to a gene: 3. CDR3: CASSLAGTTQETQYF. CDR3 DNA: TGCGCCAGCAGCTTGGCTGGGACTACCCAAGAGACCCAGTACTTC.

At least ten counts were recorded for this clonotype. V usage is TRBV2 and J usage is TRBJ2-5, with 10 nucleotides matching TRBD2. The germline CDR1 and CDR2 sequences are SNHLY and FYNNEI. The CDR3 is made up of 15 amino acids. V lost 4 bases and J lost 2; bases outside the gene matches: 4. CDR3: CASSVLAGNQETQYF. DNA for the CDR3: TGTGCCAGCAGTGTACTAGCGGGGAATCAAGAGACCCAGTACTTC. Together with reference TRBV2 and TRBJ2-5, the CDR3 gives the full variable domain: EPEVTQTPSHQVTQMGQEVILRCVPISNHLYFYWYRQILGQKVEFLVSFYNNEISEKSEIFDDQFSVERPDGSNFTLKIRSTKLEDSAMYFCASSVLAGNQETQYFGPGTRLLVL.

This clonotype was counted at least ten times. In DNA, the CDR3 is TGTGCCAGCAGTCCGACTAGCGCAGTCACAGATACGCAGTATTTT. Its protein is CASSPTSAVTDTQYF. The rearrangement links TRBV2 to TRBJ2-3, with 8 nucleotides matching TRBD2. CDR1 and CDR2 from the germline V gene are SNHLY and FYNNEI. This CDR3 spans 15 amino acids. The V segment lost 5 bases and the J segment 2 bases; nucleotides outside the gene matches: 6.

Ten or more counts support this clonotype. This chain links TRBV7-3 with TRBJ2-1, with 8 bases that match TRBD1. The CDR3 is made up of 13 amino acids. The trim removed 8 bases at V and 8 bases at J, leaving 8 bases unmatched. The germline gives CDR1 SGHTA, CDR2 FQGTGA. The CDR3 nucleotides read TGTGCCAGCGCAGGGCAGGGGGCTGATGAGCAGTTCTTC. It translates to CASAGQGADEQFF.

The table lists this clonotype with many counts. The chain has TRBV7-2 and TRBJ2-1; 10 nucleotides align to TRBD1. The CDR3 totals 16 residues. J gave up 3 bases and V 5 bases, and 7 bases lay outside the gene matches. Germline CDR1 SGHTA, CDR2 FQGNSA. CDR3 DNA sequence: TGTGCCAGCAGCGGGACAGGGGCTGGGCTCTACAATGAGCAGTTCTTC. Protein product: CASSGTGAGLYNEQFF.

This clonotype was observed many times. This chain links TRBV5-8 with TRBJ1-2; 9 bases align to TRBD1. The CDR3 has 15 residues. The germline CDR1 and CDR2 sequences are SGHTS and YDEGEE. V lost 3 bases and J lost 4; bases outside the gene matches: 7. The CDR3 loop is CASSSPGQGSYGYTF. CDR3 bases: TGTGCCAGCAGCTCCCCGGGACAGGGTAGCTATGGCTACACCTTC.

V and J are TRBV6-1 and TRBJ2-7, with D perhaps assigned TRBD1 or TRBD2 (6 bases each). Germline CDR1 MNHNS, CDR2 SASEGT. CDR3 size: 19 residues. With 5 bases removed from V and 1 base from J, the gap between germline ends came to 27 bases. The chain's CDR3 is CASSPDIIGGQGPSYEQYF. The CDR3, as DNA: TGTGCCAGCAGTCCGGACATAATAGGGGGGCAGGGGCCTTCCTACGAGCAGTACTTC.

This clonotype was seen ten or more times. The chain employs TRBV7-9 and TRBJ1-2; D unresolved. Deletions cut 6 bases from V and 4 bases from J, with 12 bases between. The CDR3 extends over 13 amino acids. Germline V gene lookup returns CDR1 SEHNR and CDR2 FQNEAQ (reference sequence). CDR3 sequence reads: CASSLGESYGYTF. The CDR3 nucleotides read TGTGCCAGCAGTCTCGGGGAGAGCTATGGCTACACCTTC.

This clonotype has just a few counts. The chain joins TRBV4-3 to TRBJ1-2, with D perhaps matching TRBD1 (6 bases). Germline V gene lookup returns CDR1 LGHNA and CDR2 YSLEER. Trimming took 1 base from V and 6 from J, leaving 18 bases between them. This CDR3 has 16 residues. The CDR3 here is CASSQVVRTGSNGYTF. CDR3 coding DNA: TGCGCCAGCAGCCAAGTTGTCCGAACAGGGTCAAATGGCTACACCTTC.

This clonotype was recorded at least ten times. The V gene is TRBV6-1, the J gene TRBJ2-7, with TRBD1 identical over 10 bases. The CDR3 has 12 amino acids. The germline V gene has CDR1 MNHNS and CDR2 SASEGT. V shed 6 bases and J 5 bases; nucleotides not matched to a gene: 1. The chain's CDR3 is CASRTGGDEQYF. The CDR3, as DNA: TGTGCCAGCAGGACAGGGGGCGACGAGCAGTACTTC.

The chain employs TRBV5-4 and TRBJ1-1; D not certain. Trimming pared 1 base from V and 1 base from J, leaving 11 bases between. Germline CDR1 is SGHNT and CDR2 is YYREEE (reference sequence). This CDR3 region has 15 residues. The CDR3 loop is CASSLIRPENTEAFF. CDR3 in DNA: TGTGCCAGCAGCTTGATTCGACCGGAGAACACTGAAGCTTTCTTT. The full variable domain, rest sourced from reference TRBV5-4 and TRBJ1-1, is ETGVTQSPTHLIKTRGQQVTLRCSSQSGHNTVSWYQQALGQGPQFIFQYYREEENGRGNFPPRFSGLQFPNYSSELNVNALELDDSALYLCASSLIRPENTEAFFGQGTRLTVV.

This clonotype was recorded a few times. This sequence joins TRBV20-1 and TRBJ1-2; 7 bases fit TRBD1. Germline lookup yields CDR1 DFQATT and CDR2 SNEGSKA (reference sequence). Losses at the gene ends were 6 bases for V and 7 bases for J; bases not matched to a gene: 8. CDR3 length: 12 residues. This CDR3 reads CSAANRGLGYTF. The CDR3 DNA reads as TGCAGTGCAGCCAACAGGGGACTTGGCTACACCTTC.

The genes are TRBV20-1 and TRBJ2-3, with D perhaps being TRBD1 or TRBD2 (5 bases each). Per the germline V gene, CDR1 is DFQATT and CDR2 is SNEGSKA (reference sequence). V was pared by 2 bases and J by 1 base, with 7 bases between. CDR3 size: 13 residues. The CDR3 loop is CSARWDGTDTQYF. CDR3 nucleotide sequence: TGCAGTGCTAGATGGGACGGCACAGATACGCAGTATTTT.

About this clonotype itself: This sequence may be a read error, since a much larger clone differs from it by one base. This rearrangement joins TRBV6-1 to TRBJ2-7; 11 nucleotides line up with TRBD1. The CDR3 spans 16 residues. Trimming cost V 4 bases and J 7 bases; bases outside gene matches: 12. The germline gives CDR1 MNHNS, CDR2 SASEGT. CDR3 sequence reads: CASSVPGQGVKNEQYF. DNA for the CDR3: TGTGCCAGCAGTGTCCCGGGACAGGGGGTAAAAAATGAGCAGTACTTC.

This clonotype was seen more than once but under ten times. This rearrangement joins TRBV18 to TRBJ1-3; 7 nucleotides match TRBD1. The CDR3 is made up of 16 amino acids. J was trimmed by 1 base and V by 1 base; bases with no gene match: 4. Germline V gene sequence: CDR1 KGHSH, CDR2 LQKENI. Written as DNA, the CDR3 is TGTGCCAGCTCACCACAGGGGGCTACGTCTGGAAACACCATATATTTT. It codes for CASSPQGATSGNTIYF.

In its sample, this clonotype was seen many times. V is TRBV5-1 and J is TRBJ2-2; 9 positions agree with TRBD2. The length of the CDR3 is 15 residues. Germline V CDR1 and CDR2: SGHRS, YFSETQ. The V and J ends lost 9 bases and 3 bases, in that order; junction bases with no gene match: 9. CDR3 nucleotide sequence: TGCGCCACCGGGGTGACTAGCGGATACACCGGGGAGCTGTTTTTT. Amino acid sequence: CATGVTSGYTGELFF.

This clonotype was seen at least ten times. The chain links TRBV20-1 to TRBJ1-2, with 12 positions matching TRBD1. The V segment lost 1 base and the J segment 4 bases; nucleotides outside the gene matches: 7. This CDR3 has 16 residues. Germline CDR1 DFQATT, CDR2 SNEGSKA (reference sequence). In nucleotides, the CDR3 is TGCAGTGCTAGAGGCACCGGGACAGGGGGCGCCTATGGCTACACCTTC. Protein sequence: CSARGTGTGGAYGYTF.

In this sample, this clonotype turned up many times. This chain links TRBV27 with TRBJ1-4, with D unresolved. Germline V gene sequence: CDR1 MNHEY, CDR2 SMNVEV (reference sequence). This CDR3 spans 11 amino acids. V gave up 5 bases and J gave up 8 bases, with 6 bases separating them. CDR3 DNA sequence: TGTGCCAGCAGTCCGGGGGAAAAACTGTTTTTT. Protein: CASSPGEKLFF.

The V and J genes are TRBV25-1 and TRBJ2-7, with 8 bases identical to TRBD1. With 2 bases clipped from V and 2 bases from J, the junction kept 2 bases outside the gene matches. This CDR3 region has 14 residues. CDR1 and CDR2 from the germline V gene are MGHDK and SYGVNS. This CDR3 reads CASSEGQGTYEQYF. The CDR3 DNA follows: TGTGCCAGCAGTGAAGGACAGGGCACCTACGAGCAGTACTTC.

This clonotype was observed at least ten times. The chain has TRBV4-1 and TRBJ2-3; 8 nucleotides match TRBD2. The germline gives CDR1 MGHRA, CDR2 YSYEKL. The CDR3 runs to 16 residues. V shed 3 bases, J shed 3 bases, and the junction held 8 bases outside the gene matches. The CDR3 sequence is CASSHPGGEGTDTQYF. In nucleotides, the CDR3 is TGCGCCAGCAGCCACCCGGGGGGGGAAGGGACAGATACGCAGTATTTT.